The clone carrying this TCR beta chain was recorded at least ten times. TCRdb re-analysed the RT-PCR reads in MiXCR, keeping a single row per CDR3 protein. The table lists hundreds of thousands of distinct CDR3 sequences, under 20% of them singletons. This sample was taken from a study of patients and donors after allogeneic stem cell transplantation. V was trimmed by 7 bases and J by 8 bases, leaving 15 bases between them. CDR1 and CDR2 from the germline V gene are SNHLY and FYNNEI. This CDR3 contains 13 residues. This sequence was found in a human donor who was either an allogeneic HSCT recipient or a stem cell or donor lymphocyte infusion donor (not recorded which). It is not recorded whose cells these are; they may come from a transplant donor. The material sequenced was blood, either unsorted or a sorted T cell fraction (not recorded which). V gene TRBV2 combines with J gene TRBJ2-1; D is possibly TRBD1 or TRBD2 (6 bases each). The CDR3 DNA reads TGTGCCAGCAAAGGGACGGGGGCGGATGAGCAGTTCTTC. Protein product: CASKGTGADEQFF. The full variable domain, completed using reference TRBV2 and TRBJ2-1, is EPEVTQTPSHQVTQMGQEVILRCVPISNHLYFYWYRQILGQKVEFLVSFYNNEISEKSEIFDDQFSVERPDGSNFTLKIRSTKLEDSAMYFCASKGTGADEQFFGPGTRLTVL.